This T cell receptor (beta chain) was documented in a study of PD-1 blockade in classical Hodgkin lymphoma. About the study: Intravenous infusions of nivolumab 3 mg/kg reached patients every 2 weeks.

Each patient relapsed following autologous stem cell transplantation, and prior brentuximab vedotin exposure differed. Comment on this clone: Its antigen is unidentified.

Produced via immunoSEQ multiplex PCR; TCRdb's table is partial and in-frame only. Of 29,000 or so clones listed, roughly 70% are singletons. General study results and limits: Diminished baseline TCR diversity has been reported in newly diagnosed patients relative to healthy donors.

The starting material was peripheral blood mononuclear cells (PBMCs), obtained before the second cycle of nivolumab. The receptor was isolated from a human donor with classical Hodgkin lymphoma.

The CDR3 nucleotides read TGCAGCGTTGAAAAGAACACTGAAGCTTTCTTT. It translates to CSVEKNTEAFF. The chain combines TRBV29-1 with TRBJ1-1; D is uncertain. V was clipped by 2 bases and J by 1 base, with 2 bases between them. The germline CDR1 and CDR2 sequences are SQVTM and ANQGSEA. This CDR3 has 11 amino acids.